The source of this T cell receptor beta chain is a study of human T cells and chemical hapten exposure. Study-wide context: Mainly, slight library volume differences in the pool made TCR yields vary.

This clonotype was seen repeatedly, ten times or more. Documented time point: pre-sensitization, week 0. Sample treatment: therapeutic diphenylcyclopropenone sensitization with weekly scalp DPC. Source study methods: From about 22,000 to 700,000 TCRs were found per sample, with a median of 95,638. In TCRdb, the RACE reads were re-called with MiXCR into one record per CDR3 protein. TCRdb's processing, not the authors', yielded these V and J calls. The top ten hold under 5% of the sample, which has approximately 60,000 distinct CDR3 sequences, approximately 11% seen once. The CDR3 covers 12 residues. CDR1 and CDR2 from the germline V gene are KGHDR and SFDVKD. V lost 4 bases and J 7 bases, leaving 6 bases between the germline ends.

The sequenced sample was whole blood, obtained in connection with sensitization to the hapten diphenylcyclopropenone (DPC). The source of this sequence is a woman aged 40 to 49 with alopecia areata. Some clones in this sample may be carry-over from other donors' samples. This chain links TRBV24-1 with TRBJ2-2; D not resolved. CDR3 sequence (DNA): TGTGCCACCAGTGACCTCCTCGGGGAGCTGTTTTTT. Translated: CATSDLLGELFF.